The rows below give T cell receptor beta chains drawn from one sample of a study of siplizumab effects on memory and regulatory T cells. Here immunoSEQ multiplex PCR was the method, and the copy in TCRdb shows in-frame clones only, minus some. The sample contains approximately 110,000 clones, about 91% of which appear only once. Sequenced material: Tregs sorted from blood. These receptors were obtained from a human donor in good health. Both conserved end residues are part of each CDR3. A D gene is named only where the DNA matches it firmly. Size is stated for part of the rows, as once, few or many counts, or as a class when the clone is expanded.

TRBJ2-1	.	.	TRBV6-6	TGTGCCAGCAGTTCCCTGGCCAGTGGGAACAATGAGCAGTTCTTC	CASSSLASGNNEQFF
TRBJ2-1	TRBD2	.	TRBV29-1	TGCAGCGTCCATGGACTAGCGTATAATGAGCAGTTCTTC	CSVHGLAYNEQFF
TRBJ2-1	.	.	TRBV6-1	TGTGCCAGCAGGGACCGGGACCCGCTTGGTGGTGAGCAGTTCTTC	CASRDRDPLGGEQFF
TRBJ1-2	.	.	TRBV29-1	TGCAGCGTTGGGGACGAGGGCTACACCTTC	CSVGDEGYTF
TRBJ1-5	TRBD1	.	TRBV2	TGTGCCAGCATGGGGGGACAGGGTCAGCCCCAGCATTTT	CASMGGQGQPQHF
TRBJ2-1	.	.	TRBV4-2	TGTGCCAGCAGCCAAGGGGGTGGGACCTCCTACAATGAGCAGTTCTTC	CASSQGGGTSYNEQFF
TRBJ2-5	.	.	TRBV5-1	TGCGCCAGCAGCTTTTTGACGATTCAAGAGACCCAGTACTTC	CASSFLTIQETQYF
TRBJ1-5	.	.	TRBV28	TGTGCCAGCACTTTGTGGGGGAGCAATCAGCCCCAGCATTTT	CASTLWGSNQPQHF
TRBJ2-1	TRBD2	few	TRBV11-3	TGTGCCAGCAGTTCCACAGGGACTAGGTACAATGAGCAGTTCTTC	CASSSTGTRYNEQFF
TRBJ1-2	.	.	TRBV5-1	TGCGCCAGCAGCCCGGCGGAGGGTAGGGCCCTTGGCTACACCTTC	CASSPAEGRALGYTF
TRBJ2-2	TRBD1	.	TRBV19	TGTGCCAGTAGGCCTCACGGGACAGTCCGGGCCACCGGGGAGCTGTTTTTT	CASRPHGTVRATGELFF
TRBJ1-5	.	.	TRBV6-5	TGTGCCAGCAGTGACAGTTATAGCAATCAGCCCCAGCATTTT	CASSDSYSNQPQHF
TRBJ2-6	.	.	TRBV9	TGTGCCAGCACGGACGTTCCCTCTGGGGCCAACGTCCTGACTTTC	CASTDVPSGANVLTF
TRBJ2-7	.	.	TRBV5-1	TGCGCCAGCAGCCTGGGGGCCAGGGACCACGAGCAGTACTTC	CASSLGARDHEQYF
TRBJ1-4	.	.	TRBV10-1	TGCGCCAGTAACGGGGCGGCTAATGAAAAACTGTTTTTT	CASNGAANEKLFF
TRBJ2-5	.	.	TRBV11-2	TGTGCCAGCAGCTTAGGATCAGAGACCCAGTACTTC	CASSLGSETQYF
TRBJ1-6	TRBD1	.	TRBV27	TGTGCCAGCGCTTGGGGACAGCAAAATTCACCCCTCCACTTT	CASAWGQQNSPLHF
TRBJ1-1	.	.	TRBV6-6	TGTGCCCTCCGAGGGGGGTCCACTGAAGCTTTCTTT	CALRGGSTEAFF
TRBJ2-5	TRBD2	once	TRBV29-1	TGCAGCGGGGGACTAGCGGTACAAGAGACCCAGTACTTC	CSGGLAVQETQYF
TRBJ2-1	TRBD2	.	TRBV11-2	TGTGCCAGCAGCTTGACTAGCGGGTACTACAATGAGCAGTTCTTC	CASSLTSGYYNEQFF
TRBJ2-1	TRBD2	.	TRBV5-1	TGCGCCAGCAGCTCGGGACTAGCGGGAATCAATGAGCAGTTCTTC	CASSSGLAGINEQFF
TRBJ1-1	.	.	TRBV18	TGTGCCAGCTCGGAGAACACTGAAGCTTTCTTT	CASSENTEAFF
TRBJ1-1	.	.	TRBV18	TGTGCCAGCTCACCCTCCCCATATGTGAACACTGAAGCTTTCTTT	CASSPSPYVNTEAFF
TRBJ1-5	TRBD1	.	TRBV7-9	TGTGCCAGCAGCTTAGAGGGACAGGGCGGTCAGCCCCAGCATTTT	CASSLEGQGGQPQHF
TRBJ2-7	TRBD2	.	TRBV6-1	TGTGCCAGCATCCTCCGACTAGCGGGAGGCTACGAGCAGTACTTC	CASILRLAGGYEQYF
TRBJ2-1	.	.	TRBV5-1	TGCGCCAGCAGCTTACAGGGGAGGGAGTACAATGAGCAGTTCTTC	CASSLQGREYNEQFF
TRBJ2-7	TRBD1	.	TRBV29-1	TGCAGCGCCCGGGACAGGGGCTCGGGGCAGTACTTC	CSARDRGSGQYF
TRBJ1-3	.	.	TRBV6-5	TGTGCCAGCAGTTACTGGCAGAGCTCTGGAAACACCATATATTTT	CASSYWQSSGNTIYF
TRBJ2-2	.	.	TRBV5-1	TGCGCCAGCAGCCGAGGCGGTACCGGGGAGCTGTTTTTT	CASSRGGTGELFF
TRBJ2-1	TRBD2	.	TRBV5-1	TGCGCCAGCAGCGCCGGGGGGACCTCCTACAATGAGCAGTTCTTC	CASSAGGTSYNEQFF
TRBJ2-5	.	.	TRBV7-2	TGTGCCAGCAGCTTGAGTGTGGAGACCCAGTACTTC	CASSLSVETQYF
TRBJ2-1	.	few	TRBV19	TGTGCCAGTAGTACCCGACATGTTACCTACAATGAGCAGTTCTTC	CASSTRHVTYNEQFF
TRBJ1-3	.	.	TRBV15	TGTGCCACCAGCAGAGATTGGTCTGCGGCAGACTCTGGAAACACCATATATTTT	CATSRDWSAADSGNTIYF
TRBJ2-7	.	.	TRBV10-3	TGTGCCATCAGTGAATCGATCTACGAGCAGTACTTC	CAISESIYEQYF
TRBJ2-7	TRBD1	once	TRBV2	TGTGCCAGCAGACAACAGGGGTCCTACGAGCAGTACTTC	CASRQQGSYEQYF
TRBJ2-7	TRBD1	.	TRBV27	TGTGCCAGCAGGACACAGGGGAACTACGAGCAGTACTTC	CASRTQGNYEQYF
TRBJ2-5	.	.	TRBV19	TGTGCCAGTAGTATAGGGACGGAGCAAGAGACCCAGTACTTC	CASSIGTEQETQYF
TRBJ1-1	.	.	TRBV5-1	TGCGCCAGCAGCTACACTGACACTGAAGCTTTCTTT	CASSYTDTEAFF
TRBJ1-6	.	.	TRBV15	TGTGCCACCAGCCCAGAGGGCAGGGATAATTCACCCCTCCACTTT	CATSPEGRDNSPLHF
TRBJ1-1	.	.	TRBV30	TGTGCTCATGGAGCGTTATGGAACACTGAAGCTTTCTTT	CAHGALWNTEAFF
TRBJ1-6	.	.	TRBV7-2	TGTGCCAGCAGCTCAACAGGCCCCCTCCACTTT	CASSSTGPLHF
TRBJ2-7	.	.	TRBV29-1	TGCAGCGTTGAAGAGGGTTCGTCGGGCGAGCAGTACTTC	CSVEEGSSGEQYF
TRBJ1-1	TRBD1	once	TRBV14	TGTGCCAGCAGCCCAGGGGGAGGGGTACCTGAAGCTTTCTTT	CASSPGGGVPEAFF
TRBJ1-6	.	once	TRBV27	TGTGCCAGCAGTTTGTTTCCGGGGGGGGAAAATAATTCACCCCTCCACTTT	CASSLFPGGENNSPLHF
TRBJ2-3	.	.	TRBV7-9	TGTGCCAGCCAGGAGATTAGCACAGATACGCAGTATTTT	CASQEISTDTQYF
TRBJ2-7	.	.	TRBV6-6	TGTGCCAGCAGTTACTCGGGAGGGCAGTACTTC	CASSYSGGQYF
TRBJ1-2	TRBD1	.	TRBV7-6	TGTGCCAGCAGCTTAGTTGGCAGGGGGCGCCTGGGCTATGGCTACACCTTC	CASSLVGRGRLGYGYTF
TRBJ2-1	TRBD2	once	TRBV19	TGTGCCAGTAGATCGTATGGGACACCCATCCGAGCGGGAGCGGGCAATGAGCAGTTCTTC	CASRSYGTPIRAGAGNEQFF
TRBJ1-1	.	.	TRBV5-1	TGCGCCAGCAGCCCAACAGGGACTGGAGCTTTCTTT	CASSPTGTGAFF
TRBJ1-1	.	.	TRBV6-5	TGTGCCAGCAGTTACTCGGGGGGCACTGAAGCTTTCTTT	CASSYSGGTEAFF
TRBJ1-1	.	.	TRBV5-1	TGCGCCAGCCGCCGGCGGGCTGGGAACACTGAAGCTTTCTTT	CASRRRAGNTEAFF
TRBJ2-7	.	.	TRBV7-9	TGTGCCAGCAGCCTCTTCTACGAGCAGTACTTC	CASSLFYEQYF
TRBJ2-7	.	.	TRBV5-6	TGTGCCAGCAGCTTGGACCCAGGCCTCTCCTACGAGCAGTACTTC	CASSLDPGLSYEQYF
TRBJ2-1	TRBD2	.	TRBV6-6	TGTGCCAGCAACACGCGGGGGGGAACCTACAATGAGCAGTTCTTC	CASNTRGGTYNEQFF
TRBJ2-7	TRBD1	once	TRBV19	TGTGCCAGTAGTGCCGACAGGGTGGAATCCTACGAGCAGTACTTC	CASSADRVESYEQYF
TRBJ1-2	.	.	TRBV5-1	TGCGCCAGCAGCCCGGCGGCTAACTATGGCTACACCTTC	CASSPAANYGYTF